The 21 T cell receptor beta chains given below trace back to one sample, sequenced in a study of T cell responses to AZD1222 COVID-19 vaccine. Profiling relied on immunoSEQ multiplex PCR, and the TCRdb table lists in-frame clones only, not all of them. The table lists some 140,000 clones, about 93% of them singletons. The material sequenced was peripheral blood, taken on day 0 of AZD1222 vaccination. These receptors were obtained from an adult in good health.

V and J are TRBV2 and TRBJ1-5, with D tentatively TRBD1 (5 bases). The CDR3 runs 15 residues. Germline V gene data show CDR1 as SNHLY and CDR2 as FYNNEI. Trimming removed 3 bases at V and 6 bases at J, with 15 bases between. As DNA, the CDR3 is TGTGCCAGCAGTGAGTGGGGGGTGGAGGGTCAGCCCCAGCATTTT. Protein: CASSEWGVEGQPQHF.

The chain is built from TRBV7-9 and TRBJ2-7; the D gene is possibly TRBD1 (6 bases). This CDR3 spans 16 amino acids. V lost 5 bases, J lost 1 base, and 18 bases lay in between. Germline V gives CDR1 SEHNR, CDR2 FQNEAQ (reference sequence). CDR3 residues: CASSKVSGQGSYEQYF. As DNA, the CDR3 is TGTGCCAGCAGCAAAGTTAGTGGTCAGGGGTCCTACGAGCAGTACTTC.

In regard to this clone: The sample holds other DNA sequences that translate to the same CDR3. The V gene is TRBV7-3, the J gene TRBJ1-1; D is possibly TRBD1 (5 bases). Germline V CDR1 and CDR2: SGHTA, FQGTGA. V was pared by 6 bases and J by 5 bases, with 13 bases between. The CDR3 spans 13 residues. As DNA, the CDR3 is TGTGCCAGCAGTTCACAGGAGAATACTGAAGCTTTCTTT. Protein sequence: CASSSQENTEAFF. The whole variable domain, remainder taken from reference TRBV7-3 and TRBJ1-1, is GAGVSQTPSNKVTEKGKYVELRCDPISGHTALYWYRQSLGQGPEFLIYFQGTGAADDSGLPNDRFFAVRPEGSVSTLKIQRTERGDSAVYLCASSSQENTEAFFGQGTRLTVV.

The chain joins TRBV7-2 to TRBJ2-1; no definite D call. Germline V CDR1 and CDR2: SGHTA, FQGNSA. The CDR3 is made up of 13 amino acids. Trimming removed 1 base from V and 15 bases from J, with 16 bases in between. Written as DNA, the CDR3 is TGTGCCAGCAGCTTAGGTTTTTCGAGACCTACGTTCTTC. Protein sequence: CASSLGFSRPTFF.

J is TRBJ2-5 and V is TRBV19, with 10 positions matching TRBD1. Germline trimming cut 5 bases from V and 5 bases from J; bases unmatched to any gene: 8. Germline V lookup: CDR1 LNHDA, CDR2 SQIVND (reference sequence). The CDR3 consists of 15 residues. CDR3 DNA sequence: TGTGCCAGTAGTGGGACAGGGGCTCCTTTGGAGACCCAGTACTTC. Its protein is CASSGTGAPLETQYF. Complete variable domain (other parts from reference TRBV19 and TRBJ2-5): DGGITQSPKYLFRKEGQNVTLSCEQNLNHDAMYWYRQDPGQGLRLIYYSQIVNDFQKGDIAEGYSVSREKKESFPLTVTSAQKNPTAFYLCASSGTGAPLETQYFGPGTRLLVL.

CDR3 coding DNA: TGTGCCACCAGCAGAGATAACTGGCTATCGACCGGGGAGCTGTTTTTT. Translated: CATSRDNWLSTGELFF. V usage is TRBV15 and J usage is TRBJ2-2; D unresolved. The CDR3 loop spans 16 amino acids. Germline lookup yields CDR1 LNHNV and CDR2 YYDKDF (reference sequence). V was cut by 0 bases and J by 5 bases, with 13 bases left in between.

This clone appeared once. The chain links TRBV19 to TRBJ1-2; no clear D. The CDR3 loop spans 14 amino acids. Per the germline V gene, CDR1 is LNHDA and CDR2 is SQIVND (reference sequence). Trimming removed 6 bases at V and 2 bases at J, with 13 bases between. The CDR3 nucleotides read TGTGCCAGTAGCCGGGGTATGGGGAACTATGGCTACACCTTC. It codes for CASSRGMGNYGYTF.

J is TRBJ2-1 and V is TRBV10-3; D may be TRBD2 (6 bases). There are 15 residues in the CDR3. Trimming stripped 0 bases from V and 8 bases from J, with 14 bases between. Germline lookup yields CDR1 ENHRY and CDR2 SYGVKD. The CDR3 DNA is TGTGCCATCAGTGAGTCGGAACTAGCATTGGATGAGCAGTTCTTC. It is translated as CAISESELALDEQFF.

The V and J genes are TRBV6-5 and TRBJ2-7; unclear D gene. With 6 bases removed from V and 0 bases from J, the gap between germline ends came to 15 bases. CDR3 size: 15 residues. The V gene's germline CDR1 is MNHEY and CDR2 SVGAGI. The CDR3 DNA reads as TGTGCCAGCAGACCCATTAATTCTTTCTCCTACGAGCAGTACTTC. This codes for CASRPINSFSYEQYF.

This sequence joins TRBV7-8 and TRBJ1-2, with TRBD1 matching 9 bases. CDR1 is SGHVS and CDR2 is FQNEAQ in the germline V gene. The ends lost 5 bases at V and 6 bases at J; junction bases unmatched: 7. This CDR3 region has 14 residues. The CDR3 coding sequence is TGTGCCAGCAGCCGGCGGACAGGGGACGATGGCTACACCTTC. This encodes CASSRRTGDDGYTF.

This chain uses TRBV7-2 with TRBJ2-7, with D perhaps TRBD2 (5 bases). The CDR3 consists of 13 residues. Deletions cut 5 bases from V and 0 bases from J, with 8 bases between. Germline values: CDR1 SGHTA, CDR2 FQGNSA. The CDR3 spells CASSLRDSYEQYF. The CDR3 region has the DNA TGTGCCAGCAGCCTCCGGGACTCCTACGAGCAGTACTTC.

The chain joins TRBV5-1 to TRBJ2-7; 9 nucleotides line up with TRBD2. Germline loops: CDR1 SGHRS, CDR2 YFSETQ. J lost 3 bases, V lost 4 bases, and 8 bases had no gene match. This CDR3 has 15 amino acids. CDR3 nucleotide sequence: TGCGCCAGCAGCCTCGGGGGTAGCGGGAGCTACGAGCAGTACTTC. It is translated as CASSLGGSGSYEQYF.

The chain carries TRBV5-8 and TRBJ1-5, with D possibly being TRBD1 (6 bases). This CDR3 spans 15 amino acids. In germline, CDR1 is SGHTS, CDR2 YDEGEE. Deletions cut 6 bases from V and 5 bases from J, with 18 bases between. The CDR3 DNA is TGTGCCAGCACCCCAGAGGGGGGGCGCGATCAGCCCCAGCATTTT. The encoded protein is CASTPEGGRDQPQHF.

This chain connects TRBV12-3 or TRBV12-4 to TRBJ2-7, with D perhaps being TRBD1 or TRBD2 (5 bases each). The length of the CDR3 is 13 residues. With 1 base removed from V and 2 bases from J, the gap between germline ends came to 6 bases. Written as DNA, the CDR3 is TGTGCCAGCAGTTTAGGGGGACCCTACGAGCAGTACTTC. Its translation is CASSLGGPYEQYF.

The V call is TRBV18, the J call TRBJ1-3, with D perhaps matching TRBD1 (5 bases). Germline V gene lookup returns CDR1 KGHSH and CDR2 LQKENI. The CDR3 is 14 amino acids. V lost 3 bases and J 3 bases, leaving 9 bases between the germline ends. The CDR3 sequence is CASSPPGGGNTIYF. CDR3 in DNA: TGTGCCAGCTCACCCCCCGGGGGTGGAAACACCATATATTTT.

The rearrangement uses TRBV7-9 and TRBJ1-3; no definite D call. This CDR3 spans 16 amino acids. V lost 0 bases and J lost 2, with 11 bases in between. The germline V gene encodes CDR1 SEHNR and CDR2 FQNEAQ (reference sequence). CDR3 region: CASSLASGRPGNTIYF. Here the CDR3 DNA reads TGTGCCAGCAGCTTAGCTTCCGGCAGACCTGGAAACACCATATATTTT. The full variable domain, with the rest looked up from reference TRBV7-9 and TRBJ1-3, is DTGVSQNPRHKITKRGQNVTFRCDPISEHNRLYWYRQTLGQGPEFLTYFQNEAQLEKSRLLSDRFSAERPKGSFSTLEIQRTEQGDSAMYLCASSLASGRPGNTIYFGEGSWLTVV.

The gene calls are TRBV2 and TRBJ1-2, with a weak D call TRBD1 (5 bases). Germline CDR1 SNHLY, CDR2 FYNNEI. This CDR3 has 12 residues. Deletions cut 11 bases from V and 8 bases from J, with 18 bases between. The DNA for the CDR3 is TGTGCCGCCAGAGGGGACCTGGGAGGCTACACCTTC. Its translation: CAARGDLGGYTF.

This chain uses TRBV28 with TRBJ1-5; no clear D. Trimming left V 2 bases short and J 4 bases short, with 9 bases between. This CDR3 has 14 residues. Germline V gives CDR1 MDHEN, CDR2 SYDVKM. The CDR3, as DNA: TGTGCCAGCAGTTTACCGTTCCTTAATCAGCCCCAGCATTTT. This translates into CASSLPFLNQPQHF.

This clone was recorded only once. The chain is built from TRBV6-2 or TRBV6-3 and TRBJ2-4, with TRBD2 as a possible D gene (6 bases). This CDR3 spans 16 amino acids. Looked up from germline, CDR1 is MNHEY and CDR2 is SVGEGT. V dropped 4 bases and J dropped 1 base, with 14 bases sitting between them. CDR3 DNA: TGTGCCAGCAGTTGGGGTCGACTAGTGGCCAAAAACATTCAGTACTTC. The encoded protein is CASSWGRLVAKNIQYF.

This clone came up a few times. This rearrangement joins TRBV3-1 (or the pseudogene TRBV3-2) to TRBJ2-2; TRBD2 aligns across 7 bases. The junction had 14 bases not matched to a gene; V was cut back by 5 bases and J by 5 bases. Looked up from germline, CDR1 is LGHDT and CDR2 is YNNKEL (reference sequence). The CDR3 consists of 17 residues. In DNA form, the CDR3 reads TGTGCCAGCAGCTTCTTCACCCTTAGCGGGTGGACCGGGGAGCTGTTTTTT. Protein: CASSFFTLSGWTGELFF.

This rearrangement joins TRBV27 to TRBJ1-5; D not resolved. CDR1 and CDR2 from the germline V gene are MNHEY and SMNVEV (reference sequence). This CDR3 has 14 residues. Trimming shortened V by 3 bases and J by 0 bases, and 6 bases separated the two germline ends. The CDR3 spells CASSFGISNQPQHF. The CDR3 DNA is TGTGCCAGCAGTTTTGGGATTAGCAATCAGCCCCAGCATTTT.